The present T cell receptor (beta chain) was sequenced within a study of cytomegalovirus exposure and HLA in healthy donors. Background on the study: A previous analysis identified approximately 120 million unique TCR beta sequences derived from around 200 million T cells.

The PCR employed 60 Vbeta primers together with 13 Jbeta primers. The table came from immunoSEQ multiplex PCR; TCRdb's copy has only in-frame clones and leaves some out. The table for this sample gives approximately 120,000 clones. Details on this clone: Antigen specificity is unknown.

Germline V gene lookup returns CDR1 SEHNR and CDR2 FQNEAQ (reference sequence). The junction had 6 bases not matched to a gene; V was cut back by 5 bases and J by 5 bases. The length of the CDR3 is 15 residues. General study findings and limits: An apparent linkage of common viral pathogens to several of the most significant clusters emerged in a later analysis. In an earlier analysis, productive rearrangement rates for most beta V segments clustered near 87% or 30%.

Unrecorded immune exposure was likely among donors, who were nominally healthy when sampled. The chain uses TRBV7-9 and TRBJ2-5; 12 nucleotides agree with TRBD1. This receptor was identified in a man between 25 and 39 years old in good health and CMV-seronegative. The specimen sequenced was PBMCs. The CDR3 is CASSRDRGRRETQYF. CDR3 coding DNA: TGTGCCAGCAGCCGGGACAGGGGGCGACGCGAGACCCAGTACTTC.